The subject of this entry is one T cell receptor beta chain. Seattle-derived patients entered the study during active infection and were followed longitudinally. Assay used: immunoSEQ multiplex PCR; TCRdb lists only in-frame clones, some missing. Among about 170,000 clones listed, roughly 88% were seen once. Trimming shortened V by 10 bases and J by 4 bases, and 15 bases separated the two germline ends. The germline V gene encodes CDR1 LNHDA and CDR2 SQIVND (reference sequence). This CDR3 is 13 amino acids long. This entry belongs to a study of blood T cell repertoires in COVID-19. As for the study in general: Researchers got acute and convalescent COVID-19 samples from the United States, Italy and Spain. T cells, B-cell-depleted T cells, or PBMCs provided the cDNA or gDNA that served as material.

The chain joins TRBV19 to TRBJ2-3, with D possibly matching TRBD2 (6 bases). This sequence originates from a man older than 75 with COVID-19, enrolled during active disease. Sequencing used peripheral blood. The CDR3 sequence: CATRGWAADTQYF. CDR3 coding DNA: TGTGCCACCCGGGGGTGGGCGGCAGATACGCAGTATTTT.